Listed below are T cell receptor beta chains from one sample, sequenced in a study of T cells in localized non-small cell lung cancer. Sequenced by immunoSEQ multiplex PCR; TCRdb stores in-frame clones only, minus some. Found here are approximately 35,000 clones, roughly nine tenths of them singletons; the top ten hold under 6%. Source: PBMCs, taken before any cancer treatment. These TCRs come from a man aged 35 to 69 with stage II lung adenocarcinoma. Each CDR3 is given with its conserved first and last residue. Fields, in order: clone size, J gene, V gene, D gene, CDR3 protein, CDR3 DNA. D genes are given only for firm matches. Size values are once, few and many counts, or a class for expanded clones, and some rows have none.

- | TRBJ2-1 | TRBV5-4 | - | CASSLEVREGNEQFF | TGTGCCAGCAGCTTGGAGGTGCGGGAAGGCAATGAGCAGTTCTTC
- | TRBJ1-1 | TRBV9 | TRBD1 | CASSVTGTGLLNTEAFF | TGTGCCAGCAGCGTTACCGGGACAGGCCTCTTGAACACTGAAGCTTTCTTT
once | TRBJ1-5 | TRBV4-1 | TRBD1 | CASSQAGTGVYSNQPQHF | TGCGCCAGCAGCCAAGCCGGGACAGGGGTTTATAGCAATCAGCCCCAGCATTTT
- | TRBJ2-5 | TRBV2 | - | CASSEGPKETQYF | TGTGCCAGCAGTGAGGGGCCTAAAGAGACCCAGTACTTC
- | TRBJ1-3 | TRBV7-9 | - | CASSETVGQSRNTIYF | TGTGCCAGCAGCGAAACCGTAGGGCAGAGTAGAAACACCATATATTTT
- | TRBJ1-4 | TRBV15 | - | CATSRDKLANEKLFF | TGTGCCACCAGCAGAGATAAATTGGCTAATGAAAAACTGTTTTTT
- | TRBJ2-7 | TRBV9 | - | CASSASPDSSYEQYF | TGTGCCAGCAGCGCCTCACCCGATAGCTCCTACGAGCAGTACTTC
- | TRBJ2-5 | TRBV28 | TRBD1 | CASSPRTGAETQYF | TGTGCCAGCAGTCCCCGGACAGGGGCGGAGACCCAGTACTTC
- | TRBJ1-2 | TRBV10-2 | - | CASSPNAWGYTF | TGCGCCAGCAGTCCTAACGCGTGGGGCTACACCTTC
- | TRBJ1-1 | TRBV5-1 | - | CASSYTLRAEAFF | TGCGCCAGCAGCTACACTCTTCGGGCTGAAGCTTTCTTT
- | TRBJ1-1 | TRBV6-5 | TRBD1 | CASTSGQGAAAFF | TGTGCCAGCACCTCGGGACAGGGAGCGGCAGCTTTCTTT
- | TRBJ2-2 | TRBV5-6 | TRBD2 | CASSLEGFLTSGRPGELFF | TGTGCCAGCAGCTTGGAAGGTTTTCTCACTAGCGGGAGACCCGGGGAGCTGTTTTTT
- | TRBJ2-6 | TRBV27 | TRBD1 | CASSPYHGQVGANVLTF | TGTGCCAGCAGTCCCTATCATGGACAGGTCGGGGCCAACGTCCTGACTTTC
- | TRBJ2-3 | TRBV5-5 | TRBD2 | CASSLGLASTDTQYF | TGTGCCAGCAGCTTGGGACTAGCGTCGACAGATACGCAGTATTTT
- | TRBJ1-3 | TRBV7-8 | - | CASSLEGSGAGSGNTIYF | TGTGCCAGCAGCTTAGAGGGGAGTGGGGCGGGCTCTGGAAACACCATATATTTT
- | TRBJ2-2 | TRBV5-1 | - | CASSKPDPNTGELFF | TGCGCCAGCAGCAAGCCTGACCCGAACACCGGGGAGCTGTTTTTT
- | TRBJ1-2 | TRBV2 | TRBD1 | CASSSSQGALVYGYTF | TGTGCCAGCAGTTCTTCACAGGGGGCTCTCGTCTATGGCTACACCTTC
once | TRBJ1-2 | TRBV30 | TRBD1 | CAWRRQGGGYTF | TGTGCCTGGAGGCGACAGGGGGGCGGCTACACCTTC
- | TRBJ2-3 | TRBV28 | - | CASSFVPSTDTQYF | TGTGCCAGCAGTTTCGTCCCTAGCACAGATACGCAGTATTTT
- | TRBJ2-2 | TRBV7-2 | - | CASSKGRDTGELFF | TGTGCCAGCAGCAAAGGCAGGGACACCGGGGAGCTGTTTTTT
- | TRBJ2-5 | TRBV11-1 | - | CASSPRSGGATETQYF | TGTGCCAGCAGCCCCAGGAGTGGGGGGGCAACAGAGACCCAGTACTTC
- | TRBJ1-3 | TRBV7-3 | - | CASSLGRLTGNTIYF | TGTGCCAGCAGCTTAGGTCGACTCACTGGAAACACCATATATTTT
- | TRBJ2-4 | TRBV7-9 | - | CASSHLQAAKNIQYF | TGTGCCAGCAGCCACCTACAGGCAGCCAAAAACATTCAGTACTTC
- | TRBJ2-3 | TRBV2 | - | CASSERHPSTDTQYF | TGTGCCAGCAGTGAAAGGCACCCTAGCACAGATACGCAGTATTTT
- | TRBJ1-5 | TRBV7-9 | - | CASSLEPYNQPQHF | TGTGCCAGCAGCTTAGAACCTTACAATCAGCCCCAGCATTTT
- | TRBJ2-1 | TRBV15 | - | CATSREASSSYNEQFF | TGTGCCACCAGCAGAGAGGCGTCGAGCTCCTACAATGAGCAGTTCTTC
- | TRBJ2-2 | TRBV5-4 | TRBD2 | CASSIGTSGSTGELFF | TGTGCCAGCAGCATAGGGACTAGCGGGAGTACCGGGGAGCTGTTTTTT
- | TRBJ1-5 | TRBV28 | - | CASSLMDQPQHF | TGTGCCAGCAGTTTAATGGATCAGCCCCAGCATTTT
once | TRBJ2-2 | TRBV7-2 | - | CASSLMWVGTGELFF | TGTGCCAGCAGCTTAATGTGGGTCGGTACCGGGGAGCTGTTTTTT
- | TRBJ2-7 | TRBV27 | - | CASSLRGGTYEQYF | TGTGCCAGCAGTCTTCGCGGGGGCACCTACGAGCAGTACTTC
- | TRBJ1-5 | TRBV7-6 | TRBD1 | CASSFAGGNQPQHF | TGTGCCAGCAGCTTCGCAGGGGGAAATCAGCCCCAGCATTTT
- | TRBJ1-6 | TRBV11-1 | - | CASSLAGGGGNSPLHF | TGTGCCAGCAGCCTGGCGGGCGGAGGAGGAAATTCACCCCTCCACTTT
- | TRBJ2-7 | TRBV28 | TRBD2 | CASSSLGEGSKGYEQYF | TGTGCCAGCAGTTCCCTCGGGGAGGGCTCTAAAGGGTACGAGCAGTACTTC
- | TRBJ2-7 | TRBV7-2 | TRBD2 | CASSSPTLGRGGLEQYF | TGTGCCAGCAGCTCCCCAACACTCGGGAGGGGCGGCCTCGAGCAGTACTTC
- | TRBJ2-2 | TRBV7-6 | - | CASSLASSFTGELFF | TGTGCCAGCAGCTTAGCGAGCAGCTTCACCGGGGAGCTGTTTTTT
- | TRBJ1-5 | TRBV27 | - | CASSSQYNQPQHF | TGTGCCAGCAGTTCCCAATACAATCAGCCCCAGCATTTT
- | TRBJ2-3 | TRBV4-1 | TRBD2 | CASSTSGGHDTQYF | TGCGCCAGCTCGACTAGCGGGGGCCACGATACGCAGTATTTT
- | TRBJ2-7 | TRBV6-1 | TRBD1 | CASSMTGGGYEQYF | TGTGCCAGCAGTATGACAGGGGGTGGTTACGAGCAGTACTTC
- | TRBJ2-1 | TRBV7-8 | - | CASLKNVYNEQFF | TGTGCCAGCCTTAAAAATGTGTACAATGAGCAGTTCTTC
- | TRBJ1-1 | TRBV7-9 | - | CASRGRRVNTEAFF | TGTGCCAGCAGGGGGAGACGGGTGAACACTGAAGCTTTCTTT
few | TRBJ1-4 | TRBV6-5 | - | CASSRGVDGKLFF | TGTGCCAGCAGTCGCGGAGTAGATGGAAAACTGTTTTTT
- | TRBJ1-3 | TRBV30 | - | CAWSVRAATSGNTIYF | TGTGCCTGGAGTGTAAGGGCCGCGACCTCTGGAAACACCATATATTTT
- | TRBJ2-1 | TRBV9 | TRBD2 | CASSVEATSGHNEQFF | TGTGCCAGCAGCGTAGAGGCGACTAGCGGGCACAATGAGCAGTTCTTC
- | TRBJ1-5 | TRBV28 | - | CASSPPKGYSNQPQHF | TGTGCCAGCAGCCCTCCAAAGGGCTATAGCAATCAGCCCCAGCATTTT
- | TRBJ2-7 | TRBV29-1 | TRBD1 | CSVEAAWGTDLYEQYF | TGCAGCGTTGAAGCGGCCTGGGGGACAGACCTCTACGAGCAGTACTTC
- | TRBJ2-3 | TRBV10-2 | TRBD2 | CASSESREGPTDTQYF | TGCGCCAGCAGTGAGTCGAGGGAGGGCCCCACAGATACGCAGTATTTT
- | TRBJ1-2 | TRBV5-1 | - | CASSRVFAGVYGYTF | TGCGCCAGCAGCCGGGTCTTTGCCGGGGTCTATGGCTACACCTTC
- | TRBJ2-5 | TRBV5-1 | TRBD2 | CASSNGLAGVRAETQYF | TGCGCCAGCAGCAACGGACTAGCGGGAGTGAGGGCAGAGACCCAGTACTTC
once | TRBJ1-2 | TRBV6-5 | - | CASSSRTSGYTF | TGTGCCAGCAGTTCTCGGACGAGCGGCTACACCTTC
- | TRBJ2-1 | TRBV27 | TRBD1 | CASSFAGTGLRQFF | TGTGCCAGCAGTTTCGCCGGGACAGGTTTGCGGCAGTTCTTC
- | TRBJ2-6 | TRBV7-7 | - | CASSGQTVPQSRANVLTF | TGTGCCAGCAGCGGGCAAACAGTGCCACAAAGTCGGGCCAACGTCCTGACTTTC
- | TRBJ1-5 | TRBV6-7 | - | CASSYRLEGNQPQHF | TGTGCCAGCAGTTACCGGCTTGAAGGCAATCAGCCCCAGCATTTT
- | TRBJ1-2 | TRBV5-1 | - | CASSLARDSGPNYGYTF | TGCGCCAGCAGCTTGGCCAGGGACTCCGGACCTAACTATGGCTACACCTTC
- | TRBJ2-1 | TRBV6-5 | TRBD2 | CASSLRLAGLGGQFF | TGTGCCAGCAGTTTAAGACTAGCGGGCCTAGGTGGGCAGTTCTTC
- | TRBJ2-7 | TRBV28 | - | CASTDLAGYEQYF | TGTGCCAGCACCGATCTTGCGGGCTACGAGCAGTACTTC
few | TRBJ2-2 | TRBV5-6 | TRBD2 | CASSLGGLAGTGELFF | TGTGCCAGCAGCTTGGGTGGACTAGCGGGAACCGGGGAGCTGTTTTTT
- | TRBJ1-2 | TRBV6-1 | TRBD1 | CASSRDRVGGVGYTF | TGTGCCAGCAGCAGGGACAGGGTTGGGGGAGTTGGCTACACCTTC